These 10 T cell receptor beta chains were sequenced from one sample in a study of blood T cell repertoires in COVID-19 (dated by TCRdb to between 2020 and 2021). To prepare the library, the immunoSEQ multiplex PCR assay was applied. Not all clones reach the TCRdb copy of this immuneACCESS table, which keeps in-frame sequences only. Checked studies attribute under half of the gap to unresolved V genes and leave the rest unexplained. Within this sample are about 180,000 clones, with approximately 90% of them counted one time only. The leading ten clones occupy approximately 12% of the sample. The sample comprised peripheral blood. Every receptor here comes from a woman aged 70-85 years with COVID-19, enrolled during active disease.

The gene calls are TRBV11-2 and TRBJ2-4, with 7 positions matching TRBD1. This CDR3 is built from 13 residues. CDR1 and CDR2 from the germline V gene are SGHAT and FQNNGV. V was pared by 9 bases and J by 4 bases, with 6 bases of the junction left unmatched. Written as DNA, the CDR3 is TGTGCCAGTAGTACAGGGGTTAAAAACATTCAGTACTTC. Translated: CASSTGVKNIQYF.

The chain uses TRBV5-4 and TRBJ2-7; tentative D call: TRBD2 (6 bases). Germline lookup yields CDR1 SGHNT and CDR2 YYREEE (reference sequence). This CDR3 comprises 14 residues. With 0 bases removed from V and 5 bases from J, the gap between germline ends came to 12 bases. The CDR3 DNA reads TGTGCCAGCAGCTTGGATCGGGGGTCCAACGAGCAGTACTTC. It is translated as CASSLDRGSNEQYF. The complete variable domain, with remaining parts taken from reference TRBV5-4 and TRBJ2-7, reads ETGVTQSPTHLIKTRGQQVTLRCSSQSGHNTVSWYQQALGQGPQFIFQYYREEENGRGNFPPRFSGLQFPNYSSELNVNALELDDSALYLCASSLDRGSNEQYFGPGTRLTVT.

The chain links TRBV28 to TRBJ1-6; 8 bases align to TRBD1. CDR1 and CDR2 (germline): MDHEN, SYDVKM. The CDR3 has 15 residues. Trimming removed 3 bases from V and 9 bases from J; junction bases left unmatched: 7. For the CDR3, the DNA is TGTGCCAGCAGTTTGAGGCAGGGGGCGAGTTCACCCCTCCACTTT. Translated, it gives CASSLRQGASSPLHF.

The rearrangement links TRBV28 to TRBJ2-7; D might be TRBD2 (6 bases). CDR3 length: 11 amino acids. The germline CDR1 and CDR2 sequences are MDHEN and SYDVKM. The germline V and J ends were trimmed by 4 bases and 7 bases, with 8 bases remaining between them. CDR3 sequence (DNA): TGTGCCAGCAGTTGGGCGGGGGAGCAGTACTTC. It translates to CASSWAGEQYF.

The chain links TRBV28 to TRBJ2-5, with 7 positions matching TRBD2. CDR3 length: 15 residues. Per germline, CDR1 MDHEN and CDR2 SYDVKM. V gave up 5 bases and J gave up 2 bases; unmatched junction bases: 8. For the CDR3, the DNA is TGTGCCAGCAGTCTCCAGCTAGCGGATCAAGAGACCCAGTACTTC. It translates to CASSLQLADQETQYF. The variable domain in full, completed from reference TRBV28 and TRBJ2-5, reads DVKVTQSSRYLVKRTGEKVFLECVQDMDHENMFWYRQDPGLGLRLIYFSYDVKMKEKGDIPEGYSVSREKKERFSLILESASTNQTSMYLCASSLQLADQETQYFGPGTRLLVL.

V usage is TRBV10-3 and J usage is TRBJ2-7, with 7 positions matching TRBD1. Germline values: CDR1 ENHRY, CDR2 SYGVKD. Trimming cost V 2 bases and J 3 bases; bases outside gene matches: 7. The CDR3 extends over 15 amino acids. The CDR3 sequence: CAISEPGAGGYEQYF. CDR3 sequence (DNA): TGTGCCATCAGTGAGCCTGGGGCAGGGGGCTACGAGCAGTACTTC.

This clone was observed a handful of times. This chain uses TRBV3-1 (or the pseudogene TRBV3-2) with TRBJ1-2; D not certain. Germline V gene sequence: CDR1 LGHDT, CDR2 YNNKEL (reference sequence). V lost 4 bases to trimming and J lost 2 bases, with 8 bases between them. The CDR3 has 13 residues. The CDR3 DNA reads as TGTGCCAGCAGCCCCGGTTCCAACTATGGCTACACCTTC. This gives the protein CASSPGSNYGYTF.

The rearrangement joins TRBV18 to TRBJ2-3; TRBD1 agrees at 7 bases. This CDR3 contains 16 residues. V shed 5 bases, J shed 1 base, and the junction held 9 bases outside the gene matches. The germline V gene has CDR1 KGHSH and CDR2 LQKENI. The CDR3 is CASSSQGPPGTDTQYF. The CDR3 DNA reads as TGTGCCAGCTCATCACAGGGGCCTCCTGGCACAGATACGCAGTATTTT. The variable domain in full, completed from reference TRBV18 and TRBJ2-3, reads NAGVMQNPRHLVRRRGQEARLRCSPMKGHSHVYWYRQLPEEGLKFMVYLQKENIIDESGMPKERFSAEFPKEGPSILRIQQVVRGDSAAYFCASSSQGPPGTDTQYFGPGTRLTVL.

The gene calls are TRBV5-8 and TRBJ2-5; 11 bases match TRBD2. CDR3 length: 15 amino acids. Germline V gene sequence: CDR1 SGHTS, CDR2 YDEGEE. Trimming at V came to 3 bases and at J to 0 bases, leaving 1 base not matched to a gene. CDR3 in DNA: TGTGCCAGCAGCTCGGGACTAGCGGACCAAGAGACCCAGTACTTC. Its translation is CASSSGLADQETQYF. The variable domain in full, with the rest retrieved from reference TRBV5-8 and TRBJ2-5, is EAGVTQSPTHLIKTRGQQATLRCSPISGHTSVYWYQQALGLGLQFLLWYDEGEERNRGNFPPRFSGRQFPNYSSELNVNALELEDSALYLCASSSGLADQETQYFGPGTRLLVL.

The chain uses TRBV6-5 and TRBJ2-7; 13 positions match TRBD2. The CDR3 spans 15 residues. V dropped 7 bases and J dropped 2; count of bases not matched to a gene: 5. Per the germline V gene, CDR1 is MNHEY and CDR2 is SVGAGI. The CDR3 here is CASTHGTSGTYEQYF. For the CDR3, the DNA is TGTGCCAGCACCCACGGGACTAGCGGGACCTACGAGCAGTACTTC.